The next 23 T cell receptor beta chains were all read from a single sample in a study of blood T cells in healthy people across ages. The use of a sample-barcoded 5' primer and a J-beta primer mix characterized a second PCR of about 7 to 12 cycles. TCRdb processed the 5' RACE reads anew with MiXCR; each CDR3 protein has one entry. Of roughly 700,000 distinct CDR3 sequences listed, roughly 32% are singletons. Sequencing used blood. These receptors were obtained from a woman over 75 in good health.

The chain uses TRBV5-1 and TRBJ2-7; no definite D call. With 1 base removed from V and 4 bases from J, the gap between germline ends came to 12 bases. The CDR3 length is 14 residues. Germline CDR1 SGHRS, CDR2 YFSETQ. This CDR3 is CASSLPDEKYEQYF. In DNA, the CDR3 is TGCGCCAGCAGCTTGCCGGACGAAAAGTACGAGCAGTACTTC.

DNA for the CDR3: TGTGCCAGCAGCTCGTTGACTAGCGGGGAGACCCAGTACTTC. Translated, it gives CASSSLTSGETQYF. The rearrangement joins TRBV7-2 to TRBJ2-5; 10 bases line up with TRBD2. The CDR3 has 14 residues. Trimming cost V 4 bases and J 5 bases; bases outside gene matches: 4. From germline, CDR1 is SGHTA and CDR2 FQGNSA.

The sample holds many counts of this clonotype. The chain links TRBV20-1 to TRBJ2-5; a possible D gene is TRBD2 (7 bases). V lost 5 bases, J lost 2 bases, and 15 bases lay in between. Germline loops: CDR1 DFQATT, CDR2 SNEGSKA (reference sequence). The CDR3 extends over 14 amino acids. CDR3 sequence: CSAPAGAGQETQYF. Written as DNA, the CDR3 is TGCAGTGCTCCTGCGGGGGCGGGACAAGAGACCCAGTACTTC.

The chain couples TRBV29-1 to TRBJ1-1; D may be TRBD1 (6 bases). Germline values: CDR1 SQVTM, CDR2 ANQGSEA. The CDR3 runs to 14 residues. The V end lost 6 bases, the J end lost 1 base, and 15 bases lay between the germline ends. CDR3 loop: CSVTPGTTNTEAFF. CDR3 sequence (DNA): TGCAGCGTGACCCCCGGGACAACGAACACTGAAGCTTTCTTT.

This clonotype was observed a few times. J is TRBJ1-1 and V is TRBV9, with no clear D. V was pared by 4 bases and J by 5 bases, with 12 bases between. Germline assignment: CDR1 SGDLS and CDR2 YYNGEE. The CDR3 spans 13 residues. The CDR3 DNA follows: TGTGCCAGCAGCTCCCAGACCGGTACTGAAGCTTTCTTT. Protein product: CASSSQTGTEAFF.

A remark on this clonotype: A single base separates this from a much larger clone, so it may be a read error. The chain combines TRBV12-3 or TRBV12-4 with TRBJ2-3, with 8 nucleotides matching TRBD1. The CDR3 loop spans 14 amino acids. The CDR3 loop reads CASRRTGPTDAQYF. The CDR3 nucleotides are TGTGCCAGCAGAAGGACAGGGCCCACAGATGCGCAGTATTTT.

The CDR3 bases are TGTGCCAGCAGTGAATGGGAGGTTTATGGGGCCAACGTCCTGACTTTC. Translated, it gives CASSEWEVYGANVLTF. This chain connects TRBV25-1 to TRBJ2-6; the D gene is possibly TRBD2 (6 bases). This CDR3 region has 16 residues. The germline V and J ends were trimmed by 1 base and 3 bases, with 10 bases remaining between them. CDR1 is MGHDK, CDR2 SYGVNS, per germline. The whole variable domain, filled in from reference TRBV25-1 and TRBJ2-6, reads EADIYQTPRYLVIGTGKKITLECSQTMGHDKMYWYQQDPGMELHLIHYSYGVNSTEKGDLSSESTVSRIRTEHFPLTLESARPSHTSQYLCASSEWEVYGANVLTFGAGSRLTVL.

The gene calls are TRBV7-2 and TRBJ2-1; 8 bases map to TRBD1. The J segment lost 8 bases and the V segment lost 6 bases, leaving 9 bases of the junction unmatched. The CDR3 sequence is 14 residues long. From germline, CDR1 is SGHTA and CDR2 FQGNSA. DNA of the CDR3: TGTGCCAGCAGAACGGACAGGGCTCAAGATGAGCAGTTCTTC. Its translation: CASRTDRAQDEQFF.

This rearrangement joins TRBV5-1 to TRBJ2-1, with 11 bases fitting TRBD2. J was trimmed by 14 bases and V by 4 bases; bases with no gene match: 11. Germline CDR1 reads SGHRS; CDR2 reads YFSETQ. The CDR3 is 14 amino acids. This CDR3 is CASSPSLAGAGKFF. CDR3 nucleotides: TGCGCCAGCAGCCCTTCACTAGCGGGAGCCGGAAAGTTCTTC.

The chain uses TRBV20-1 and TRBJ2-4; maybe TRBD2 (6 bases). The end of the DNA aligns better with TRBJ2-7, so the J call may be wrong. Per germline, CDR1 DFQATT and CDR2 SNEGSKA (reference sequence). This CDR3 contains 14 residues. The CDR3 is CSASAVGGPYEQYF. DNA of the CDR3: TGCAGTGCTAGCGCCGTCGGGGGACCCTACGAGCAGTACTTC.

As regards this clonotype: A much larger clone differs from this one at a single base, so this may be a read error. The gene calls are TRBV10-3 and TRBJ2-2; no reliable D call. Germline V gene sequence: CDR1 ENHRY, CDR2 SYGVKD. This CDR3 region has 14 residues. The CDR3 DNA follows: TGTGCCATCAGGGAGTCAGCATTCACCGGGGAGCTGTTTTTT. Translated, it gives CAIRESAFTGELFF.

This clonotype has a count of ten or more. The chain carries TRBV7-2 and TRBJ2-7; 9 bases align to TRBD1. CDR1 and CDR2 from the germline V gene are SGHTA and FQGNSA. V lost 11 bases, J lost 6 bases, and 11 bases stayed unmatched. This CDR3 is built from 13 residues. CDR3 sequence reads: CASGEGTGSEQYF. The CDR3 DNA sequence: TGTGCCTCTGGGGAAGGGACAGGGAGCGAGCAGTACTTC.

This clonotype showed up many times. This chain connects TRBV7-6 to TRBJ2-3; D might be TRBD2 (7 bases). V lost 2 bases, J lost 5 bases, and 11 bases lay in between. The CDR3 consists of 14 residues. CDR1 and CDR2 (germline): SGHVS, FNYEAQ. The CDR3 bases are TGTGCCAGCAGCTTATCGGGGGGCCAAGATACGCAGTATTTT. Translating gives CASSLSGGQDTQYF.

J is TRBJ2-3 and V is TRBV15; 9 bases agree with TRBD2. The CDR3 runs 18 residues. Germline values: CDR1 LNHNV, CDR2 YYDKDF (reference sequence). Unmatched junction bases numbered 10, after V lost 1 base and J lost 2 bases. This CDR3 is CATSRGVLAGPYTDTQYF. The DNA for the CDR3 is TGTGCCACCAGCAGAGGGGTTCTAGCGGGACCTTACACAGATACGCAGTATTTT.

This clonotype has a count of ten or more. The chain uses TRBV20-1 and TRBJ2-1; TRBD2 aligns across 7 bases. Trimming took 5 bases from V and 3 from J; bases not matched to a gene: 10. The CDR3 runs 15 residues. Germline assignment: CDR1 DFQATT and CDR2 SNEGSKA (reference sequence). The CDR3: CSAERGGGSYNEQFF. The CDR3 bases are TGCAGTGCTGAGCGGGGCGGCGGGAGCTACAATGAGCAGTTCTTC.

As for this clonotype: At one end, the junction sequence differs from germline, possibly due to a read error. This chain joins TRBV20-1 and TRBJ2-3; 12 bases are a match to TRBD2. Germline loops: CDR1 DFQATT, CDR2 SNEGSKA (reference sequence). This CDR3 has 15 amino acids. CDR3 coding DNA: TGCAGTGCTGGGACTAGCGGGTTTAGCACAGATACACAGTATTTT. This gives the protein CSAGTSGFSTDTQYF.

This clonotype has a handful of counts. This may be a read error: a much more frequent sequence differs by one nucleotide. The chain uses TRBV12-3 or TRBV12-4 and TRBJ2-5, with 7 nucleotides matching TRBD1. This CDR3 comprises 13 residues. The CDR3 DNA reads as TGTGCCAGCACCCCGACAGGGAAAGAGGCCCAGTACTTC. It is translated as CASTPTGKEAQYF.

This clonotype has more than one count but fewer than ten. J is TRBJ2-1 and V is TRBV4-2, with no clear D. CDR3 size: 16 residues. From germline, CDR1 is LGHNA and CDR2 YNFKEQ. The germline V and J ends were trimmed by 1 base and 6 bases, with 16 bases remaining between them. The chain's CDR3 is CASSQAVLDGANEQFF. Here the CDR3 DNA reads TGTGCCAGCAGCCAAGCTGTTTTGGACGGAGCCAATGAGCAGTTCTTC.

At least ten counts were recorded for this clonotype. The chain's CDR3 is CASSPTWAQDTQYF. The CDR3 DNA reads as TGTGCCAGCAGCCCAACGTGGGCTCAGGATACGCAGTATTTT. The chain is built from TRBV11-3 and TRBJ2-3, with D unclear. CDR1 is SGHNT and CDR2 is YENEEA in the germline V gene. V was clipped by 5 bases and J by 6 bases, with 15 bases between them. This CDR3 comprises 14 residues.

In DNA, the CDR3 is TGTGCCATCAGTGAGGGGACATCCACCGGGGAGCTGTTTTTT. Translated: CAISEGTSTGELFF. J is TRBJ2-2 and V is TRBV10-3, with a tentative D call TRBD1 (6 bases). V lost 2 bases to trimming and J lost 4 bases, with 8 bases between them. Germline V gene lookup returns CDR1 ENHRY and CDR2 SYGVKD. CDR3 length: 14 amino acids.

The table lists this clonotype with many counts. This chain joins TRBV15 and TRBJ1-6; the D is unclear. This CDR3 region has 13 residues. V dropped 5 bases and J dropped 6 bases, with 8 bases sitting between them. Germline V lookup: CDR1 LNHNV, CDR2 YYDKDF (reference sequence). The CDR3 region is CATSSSTNSPLHF. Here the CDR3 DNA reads TGTGCCACCAGCTCCAGTACTAATTCACCCCTCCACTTT.

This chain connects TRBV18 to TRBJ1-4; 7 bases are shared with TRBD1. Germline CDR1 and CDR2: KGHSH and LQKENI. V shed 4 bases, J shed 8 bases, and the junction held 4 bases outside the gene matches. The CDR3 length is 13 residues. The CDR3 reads CASSLKQGEKLFF. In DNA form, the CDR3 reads TGTGCCAGCTCACTAAAACAGGGGGAAAAACTGTTTTTT.

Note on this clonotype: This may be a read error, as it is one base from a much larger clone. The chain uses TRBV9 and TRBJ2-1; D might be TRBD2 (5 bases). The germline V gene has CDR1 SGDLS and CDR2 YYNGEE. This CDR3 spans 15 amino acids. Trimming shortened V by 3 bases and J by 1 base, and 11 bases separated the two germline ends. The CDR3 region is CASSAALVSYNEQFF. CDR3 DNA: TGTGCCAGCAGCGCAGCACTAGTATCCTACAATGAGCAGTTCTTC.